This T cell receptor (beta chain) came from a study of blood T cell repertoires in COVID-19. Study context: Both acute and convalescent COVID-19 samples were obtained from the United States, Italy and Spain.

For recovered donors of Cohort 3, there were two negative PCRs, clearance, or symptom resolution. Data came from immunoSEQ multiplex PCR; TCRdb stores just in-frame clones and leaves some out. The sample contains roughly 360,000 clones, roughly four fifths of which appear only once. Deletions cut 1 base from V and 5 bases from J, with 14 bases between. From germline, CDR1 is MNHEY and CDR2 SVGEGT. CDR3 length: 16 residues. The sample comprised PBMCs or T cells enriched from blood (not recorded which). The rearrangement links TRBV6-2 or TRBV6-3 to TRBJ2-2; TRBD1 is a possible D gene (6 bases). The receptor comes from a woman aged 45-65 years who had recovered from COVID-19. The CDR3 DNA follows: TGTGCCAGCAGTTACTTGCGTAGGGGGATGACCGGGGAGCTGTTTTTT. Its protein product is CASSYLRRGMTGELFF.